This TCR beta chain was sequenced during a study of cytomegalovirus exposure and HLA in healthy donors. PCR involved 60 Vbeta and 13 Jbeta primers. Sequenced by immunoSEQ multiplex PCR; TCRdb stores in-frame clones only, minus some. The data show under 150,000 clones, approximately 77% seen once. Although they were nominally healthy when sampled, donors likely had unrecorded immune exposures. Germline CDR1 reads SGDLS; CDR2 reads YYNGEE. V lost 0 bases, J lost 5 bases, and 10 bases stayed unmatched. This CDR3 has 18 amino acids. The sequencing sample was made of PBMCs. The V call is TRBV9, the J call TRBJ2-1; 11 nucleotides match TRBD2. This TCR derives from a man younger than 35 in good health and CMV-seronegative. The CDR3 region has the DNA TGTGCCAGCAGCGTAGTGTCGACTAGCGGGGCAAGACACAATGAGCAGTTCTTC. It yields the protein CASSVVSTSGARHNEQFF.